The clone carrying this T cell receptor beta chain was picked up one time. This sample was taken from a study of OX40 agonist ivuxolimab in advanced cancers. The repertoire was sequenced with immunoSEQ multiplex PCR; TCRdb's copy has only in-frame clones and lacks some. The sample yields 50,000 to 65,000 clones, 85% to 90% seen once. The V end lost 4 bases, the J end lost 3 bases, and 10 bases lay between the germline ends. There are 13 residues in the CDR3. Looked up from germline, CDR1 is SGHRS and CDR2 is YFSETQ. Blood draws occurred at baseline, cycle 4 day 1, and cycle 7 day 1. This TCR was sampled from an adult with an advanced solid tumor such as melanoma, head and neck, liver or kidney cancer. The rearrangement joins TRBV5-1 to TRBJ1-2; D is unclear. The specimen was CD4+ or CD8+ T cells sorted from blood, collected in a trial of the OX40 agonist ivuxolimab. CDR3 residues: CASSPDGDYGYTF. CDR3 sequence (DNA): TGCGCCAGCAGCCCCGACGGGGACTATGGCTACACCTTC.